This T cell receptor (beta chain) was captured by sequencing in a study of identical twins. Germline V lookup: CDR1 SNHLY, CDR2 FYNNEI. V shed 8 bases and J shed 0 bases, with 11 bases lying between them. The CDR3 sequence is 15 residues long. Findings and limits, study-wide: Cord blood beta clonotypes that were abundant carried fewer insertions, and memory repertoires showed no such trend. Diverse VJ usage suggested most zero-insertion clonotypes were not invariant T cells.

This clonotype has just a few counts. What it recognizes is unknown. A universal primer site came from template switching; cDNA carried unique molecular identifiers. Each CDR3 protein is one row after TCRdb ran MiXCR on the 5' RACE reads. Of around 300,000 distinct CDR3 sequences detected, more than 6.5% appear once; the ten largest clones hold 2% to 2.5%. Among all donors, each was a healthy Caucasian. The same data also contributed to another study, on yellow fever vaccine responses in identical twins.

This sequence was found in a woman between 18 and 29 years old in good health. J is TRBJ2-6 and V is TRBV2; D may be TRBD1 or TRBD2 (5 bases each). The sample consisted of memory (CD45RO+) T cells sorted from blood. CDR3 residues: CASWQGDSGANVLTF. CDR3 sequence (DNA): TGTGCCAGCTGGCAGGGAGACTCTGGGGCCAACGTCCTGACTTTC.